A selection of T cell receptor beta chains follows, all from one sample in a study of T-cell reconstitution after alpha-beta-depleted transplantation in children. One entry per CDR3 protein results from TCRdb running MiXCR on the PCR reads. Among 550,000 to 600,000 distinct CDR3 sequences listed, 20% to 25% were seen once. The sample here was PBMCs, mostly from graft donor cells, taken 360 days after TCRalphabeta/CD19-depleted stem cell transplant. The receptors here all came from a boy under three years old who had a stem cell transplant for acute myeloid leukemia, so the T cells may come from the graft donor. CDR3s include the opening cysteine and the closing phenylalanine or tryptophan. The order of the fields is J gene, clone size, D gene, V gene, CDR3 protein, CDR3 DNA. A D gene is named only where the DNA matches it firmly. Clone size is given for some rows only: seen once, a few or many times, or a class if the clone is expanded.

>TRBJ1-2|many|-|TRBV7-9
CASSPYGLNYGYTF
TGTGCCAGCAGCCCTTACGGCCTCAACTATGGCTACACCTTC
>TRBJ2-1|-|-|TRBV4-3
CASSKGGGGQQFF
TGCGCCAGCAGCAAGGGGGGCGGGGGTCAGCAGTTCTTC
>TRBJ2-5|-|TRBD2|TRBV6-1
CASRPSLGAGGPETQYF
TGTGCCAGCAGGCCCTCCTTAGGGGCGGGGGGGCCCGAGACCCAGTACTTC
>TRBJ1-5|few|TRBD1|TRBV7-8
CASSLAQGGWGNQPQHF
TGTGCCAGCAGCTTAGCTCAGGGGGGATGGGGCAATCAGCCCCAGCATTTT
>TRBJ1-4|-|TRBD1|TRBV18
CASSPPSGQGSEKLFF
TGTGCCAGCTCACCACCGTCCGGACAGGGTTCTGAAAAACTGTTTTTT
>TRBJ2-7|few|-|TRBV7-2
CASSSLKPGLTYEQYF
TGTGCCAGCAGCAGTCTTAAACCGGGACTGACGTACGAGCAGTACTTC
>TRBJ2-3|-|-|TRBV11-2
CASSKTAPSTDTQYF
TGTGCCAGCAGCAAGACAGCGCCTAGCACAGATACGCAGTATTTT
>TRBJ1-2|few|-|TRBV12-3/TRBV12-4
CAVQNQRACTF
TGTGCAGTCCAGAACCAGAGGGCGTGCACCTTC
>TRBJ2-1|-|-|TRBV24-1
CATSDLQPDNEQFF
TGTGCCACCAGTGATTTGCAACCTGACAATGAGCAGTTCTTC
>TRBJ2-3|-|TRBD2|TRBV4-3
CASSQDAGVAGGPDTQYF
TGCGCCAGCAGCCAAGATGCGGGGGTAGCGGGGGGCCCAGATACGCAGTATTTT
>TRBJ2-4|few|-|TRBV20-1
CSAREGKGAKNIQYF
TGCAGTGCTAGAGAAGGGAAGGGAGCCAAAAACATTCAGTACTTC
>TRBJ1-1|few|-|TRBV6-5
CASRRSTEAFF
TGTGCCAGCAGGAGGTCCACTGAAGCTTTCTTT
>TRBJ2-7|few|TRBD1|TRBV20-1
CSGSGTGYEQYF
TGCAGTGGATCCGGGACAGGGTACGAGCAGTACTTC
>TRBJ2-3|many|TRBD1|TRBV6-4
CASSPPDRAPSTDTQYF
TGTGCCAGCTCCCCCCCGGACAGGGCTCCTAGCACAGATACGCAGTATTTT
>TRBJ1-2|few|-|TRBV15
CATSRDSTIPTGYTF
TGTGCCACCAGCAGAGATTCCACAATCCCAACTGGCTACACCTTC
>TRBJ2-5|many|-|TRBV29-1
CSVEDLRGETQYF
TGCAGCGTTGAAGATCTCAGGGGTGAGACCCAGTACTTC
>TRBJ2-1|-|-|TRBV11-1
CASSPLTGSGGSYNEQFF
TGTGCCAGCAGCCCACTAACGGGATCAGGGGGGTCCTACAATGAGCAGTTCTTC
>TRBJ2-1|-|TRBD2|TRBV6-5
CASSYLTSGGANEQFF
TGTGCCAGCAGTTACTTGACTAGCGGGGGGGCCAATGAGCAGTTCTTC
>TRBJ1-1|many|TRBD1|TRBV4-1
CASSPDRGWGHTEAFF
TGCGCCAGCAGCCCCGACAGGGGATGGGGGCACACTGAAGCTTTCTTT
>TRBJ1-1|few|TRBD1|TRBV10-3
CAMSRTGNSMNTEAFF
TGTGCCATGAGCCGGACAGGGAACTCCATGAACACTGAAGCTTTCTTT
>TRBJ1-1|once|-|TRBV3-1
CASSQDPVWRLNTEAFF
TGTGCCAGCAGCCAAGATCCAGTTTGGAGATTAAACACTGAAGCTTTCTTT
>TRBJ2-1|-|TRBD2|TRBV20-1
CSARGGEQFF
TGCAGTGCTAGGGGAGGGGAGCAGTTCTTC
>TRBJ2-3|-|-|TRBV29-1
CSVGWGSGTDTQYF
TGCAGCGTTGGTTGGGGATCGGGCACAGATACGCAGTATTTT
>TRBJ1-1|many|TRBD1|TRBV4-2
CASSQLTGGMNTEAFF
TGTGCCAGCAGCCAGCTTACAGGGGGGATGAACACTGAAGCTTTCTTT
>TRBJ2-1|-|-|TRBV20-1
CSARPGSRSYNEQFF
TGCAGTGCTCGACCGGGTTCCCGCTCCTACAATGAGCAGTTCTTC
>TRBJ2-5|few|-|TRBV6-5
CASSYLGTPFVETQYF
TGTGCCAGCAGTTATCTGGGGACACCATTTGTGGAGACCCAGTACTTC
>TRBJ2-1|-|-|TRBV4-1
CASSPQRSVDNEQFF
TGCGCCAGCAGCCCCCAGCGGAGCGTAGACAATGAGCAGTTCTTC
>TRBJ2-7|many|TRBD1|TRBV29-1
CSAAGFGTGGSPEQYF
TGCAGCGCCGCGGGGTTCGGGACAGGGGGGTCCCCCGAGCAGTACTTC
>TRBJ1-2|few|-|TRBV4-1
CASSQPLRRSGYTF
TGCGCCAGCAGCCAACCTTTAAGACGGTCCGGCTACACCTTC
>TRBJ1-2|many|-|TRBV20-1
CSAREEANFLYGYTF
TGCAGTGCTAGAGAGGAGGCAAATTTCCTTTATGGCTACACCTTC
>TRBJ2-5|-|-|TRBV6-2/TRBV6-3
CASSYRWGGQGETQYF
TGTGCCAGCAGTTACCGGTGGGGGGGCCAGGGTGAGACCCAGTACTTC
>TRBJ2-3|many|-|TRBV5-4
CASSLYGSTDTQYF
TGTGCCAGCAGCTTGTACGGTAGCACAGATACGCAGTATTTT
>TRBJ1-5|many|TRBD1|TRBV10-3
CAISEGTVIQPQHF
TGTGCCATCAGTGAAGGGACAGTCATTCAGCCCCAGCATTTT
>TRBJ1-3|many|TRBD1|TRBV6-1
CASSDHRGFKNTIYF
TGTGCCAGCAGTGATCACAGGGGTTTCAAGAACACCATATATTTT
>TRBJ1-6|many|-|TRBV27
CASIPRGGDNSPLHF
TGTGCCAGCATCCCCCGGGGGGGCGACAATTCACCCCTCCACTTT
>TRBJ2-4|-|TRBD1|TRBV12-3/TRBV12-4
CASSLDSGGLAKNIQYF
TGTGCCAGCAGTTTAGATTCAGGGGGCTTAGCCAAAAACATTCAGTACTTC
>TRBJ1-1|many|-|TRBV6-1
CASRRNSGAEAFF
TGTGCCAGCAGGAGAAATTCAGGGGCTGAAGCTTTCTTT
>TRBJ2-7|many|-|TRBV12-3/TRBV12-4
CASKGSYEQYF
TGTGCCAGCAAGGGGTCCTACGAGCAGTACTTC
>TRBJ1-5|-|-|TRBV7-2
CASSHGPGNQPQHF
TGTGCCAGCAGCCACGGTCCAGGCAATCAGCCCCAGCATTTT
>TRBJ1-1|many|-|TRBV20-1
CSAFPGPVEAFF
TGCAGTGCTTTCCCAGGTCCGGTCGAAGCTTTCTTT
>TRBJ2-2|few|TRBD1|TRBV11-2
CASSPDRGRGTGELFF
TGTGCCAGCAGCCCGGACAGGGGGCGAGGCACCGGGGAGCTGTTTTTT
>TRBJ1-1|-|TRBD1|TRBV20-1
CCARARTGGGITIEAFF
TGCTGTGCTAGAGCGCGGACAGGGGGAGGGATTACGATTGAAGCTTTCTTT
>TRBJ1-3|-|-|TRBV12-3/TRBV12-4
CASSFSVRPSGNTIYF
TGTGCCAGCAGTTTTTCGGTCAGGCCCTCTGGAAACACCATATATTTT
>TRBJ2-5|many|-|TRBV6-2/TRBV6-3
CASSYQGSETQYF
TGTGCCAGCAGTTATCAGGGATCCGAGACCCAGTACTTC
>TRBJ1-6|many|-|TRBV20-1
CSARTGYNSPLHF
TGCAGTGCTAGGACAGGTTATAATTCACCCCTCCACTTT
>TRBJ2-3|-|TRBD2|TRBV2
CASSAASGSADTQYF
TGTGCCAGCAGTGCCGCTAGCGGGTCGGCAGATACGCAGTATTTT
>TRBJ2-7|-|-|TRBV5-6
CASSLSWRGDEQYF
TGTGCCAGCAGCTTGAGTTGGAGGGGGGACGAGCAGTACTTC
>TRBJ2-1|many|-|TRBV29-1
CSVAPGNEQFF
TGCAGCGTTGCCCCTGGGAATGAGCAGTTCTTC
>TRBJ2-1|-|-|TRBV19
CASSMEPSWNEQFF
TGTGCCAGTAGTATGGAGCCATCTTGGAATGAGCAGTTCTTC
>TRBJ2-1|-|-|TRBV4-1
CASSQVIDNNEQFF
TGCGCCAGCAGCCAAGTGATAGATAACAATGAGCAGTTCTTC
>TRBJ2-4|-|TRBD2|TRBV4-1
CASSQAGTRGLIQYF
TGCGCCAGCAGCCAAGCCGGGACTAGGGGACTAATTCAGTACTTC
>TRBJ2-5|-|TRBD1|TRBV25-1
CASSESDRVGRETQYF
TGTGCCAGCAGTGAATCGGACAGGGTAGGCCGGGAGACCCAGTACTTC
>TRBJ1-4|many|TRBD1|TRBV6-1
CASNKDRVNEKLFF
TGTGCCAGCAACAAGGACAGGGTTAATGAAAAACTGTTTTTT
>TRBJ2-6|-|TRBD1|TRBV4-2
CASSQEDRAYENGANVLTF
TGTGCCAGCAGCCAAGAAGACAGGGCCTATGAAAATGGGGCCAACGTCCTGACTTTC
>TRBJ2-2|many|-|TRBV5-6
CASSLLVRVTGELFF
TGTGCCAGCAGCTTGTTGGTGAGGGTAACCGGGGAGCTGTTTTTT